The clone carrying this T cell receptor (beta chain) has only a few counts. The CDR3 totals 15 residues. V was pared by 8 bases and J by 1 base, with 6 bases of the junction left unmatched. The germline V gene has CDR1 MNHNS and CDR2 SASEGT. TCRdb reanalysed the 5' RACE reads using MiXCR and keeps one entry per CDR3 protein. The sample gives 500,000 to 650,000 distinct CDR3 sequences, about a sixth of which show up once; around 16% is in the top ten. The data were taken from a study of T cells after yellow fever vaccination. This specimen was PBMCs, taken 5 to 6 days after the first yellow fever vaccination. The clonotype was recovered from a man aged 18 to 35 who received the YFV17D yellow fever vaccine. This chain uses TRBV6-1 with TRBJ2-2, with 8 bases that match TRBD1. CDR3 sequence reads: CASLGQGGNTGELFF. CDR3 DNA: TGTGCCAGCCTCGGACAGGGCGGGAACACCGGGGAGCTGTTTTTT.